These 12 T cell receptor beta chains share one sample of origin, sequenced in a study of blood T cell repertoires in COVID-19 (dated by TCRdb to between 2020 and 2021). The receptor library was made with the immunoSEQ multiplex PCR assay. The immuneACCESS repertoire file appears here via TCRdb, limited to in-frame rearrangements. These files lack a portion of the clones; in checked studies, under half of the deficit traces to unresolved V genes, and the cause of the others is not known. The sample includes a few hundred thousand clones, with 70% to 90% observed a single time. 6.3% of the sample goes to the ten largest clones. The sequencing input was peripheral blood. These receptors were obtained from a woman in her 30s with COVID-19, enrolled during active disease.

The chain carries TRBV5-1 and TRBJ2-7; 12 nucleotides line up with TRBD1. CDR1 is SGHRS and CDR2 is YFSETQ in the germline V gene. The trim removed 2 bases at V and 5 bases at J, leaving 2 bases unmatched. This CDR3 has 14 amino acids. The CDR3 nucleotides read TGCGCCAGCAGCTTCGGGACAGGGGGCGACGAGCAGTACTTC. Translation: CASSFGTGGDEQYF.

This sequence joins TRBV6-2 or TRBV6-3 and TRBJ1-2; 7 nucleotides match TRBD1. Germline CDR1 reads MNHEY; CDR2 reads SVGEGT. The V segment lost 5 bases and the J segment 4 bases; nucleotides outside the gene matches: 4. The CDR3 is 13 residues long. The CDR3 DNA reads TGTGCCAGCAGTAGGGACAGTTCCTATGGCTACACCTTC. It is translated as CASSRDSSYGYTF.

The chain recombines TRBV24-1 with TRBJ1-2, with a tentative D call TRBD1 (5 bases). Germline V gene data show CDR1 as KGHDR and CDR2 as SFDVKD. The V end lost 6 bases, the J end lost 4 bases, and 11 bases lay between the germline ends. The CDR3 totals 13 residues. The DNA of the CDR3 is TGTGCCACCAGTATGACAGACGGCTATGGCTACACCTTC. Its protein is CATSMTDGYGYTF.

The V gene is TRBV15, the J gene TRBJ2-1, with 7 bases fitting TRBD2. The CDR3 has 16 residues. CDR1 is LNHNV and CDR2 is YYDKDF in the germline V gene (reference sequence). The V and J ends lost 0 bases and 6 bases, in that order; junction bases with no gene match: 8. In nucleotides, the CDR3 is TGTGCCACCAGCAGAGATCCTGGCGGGAGTTTCAATGAGCAGTTCTTC. It encodes CATSRDPGGSFNEQFF.

The chain couples TRBV6-2 or TRBV6-3 to TRBJ2-1; TRBD1 aligns across 9 bases. Germline CDR1 is MNHEY and CDR2 is SVGEGT. The CDR3 consists of 17 residues. Trimming cost V 4 bases and J 4 bases; bases outside gene matches: 11. This CDR3 reads CASSSLRDREYYNEQFF. For the CDR3, the DNA is TGTGCCAGCAGTTCCCTCCGGGACAGGGAATATTACAATGAGCAGTTCTTC.

This chain uses TRBV19 with TRBJ2-3; TRBD2 matches at 7 bases. Germline CDR1 is LNHDA and CDR2 is SQIVND (reference sequence). V gave up 5 bases and J gave up 0 bases; unmatched junction bases: 2. The CDR3 loop spans 14 amino acids. This CDR3 is CASSLGGSTDTQYF. The CDR3 DNA sequence: TGTGCCAGTAGTTTGGGGGGGAGCACAGATACGCAGTATTTT.

In nucleotides, the CDR3 is TGTGCCAGCTCACTGTCGGGGGGCCACTCTCGGTGGAATGAGCAGTTCTTC. It encodes CASSLSGGHSRWNEQFF. V gene TRBV18 combines with J gene TRBJ2-1; the D gene is possibly TRBD2 (7 bases). Between the trimmed V and J ends, which lost 4 bases and 7 bases, there was a span of 23 bases. The germline V gene encodes CDR1 KGHSH and CDR2 LQKENI. The CDR3 contains 17 residues.

The chain employs TRBV5-4 and TRBJ2-1, with TRBD2 matching over 10 bases. Germline CDR1 and CDR2: SGHNT and YYREEE (reference sequence). This CDR3 is built from 18 residues. J was trimmed by 0 bases and V by 2 bases; bases with no gene match: 8. The CDR3, as DNA: TGTGCCAGCAGCTTCCGCAGCGGGAGGGCCTCCTCCTACAATGAGCAGTTCTTC. Protein product: CASSFRSGRASSYNEQFF.

The chain has TRBV24-1 and TRBJ1-5; D not certain. This CDR3 spans 14 amino acids. Germline assignment: CDR1 KGHDR and CDR2 SFDVKD. Trimming stripped 3 bases from V and 6 bases from J, with 11 bases between. The CDR3 is CATSDEAGGQPQHF. CDR3 in DNA: TGTGCCACCAGTGATGAGGCGGGAGGTCAGCCCCAGCATTTT.

This chain connects TRBV9 to TRBJ2-1; 9 bases align to TRBD2. CDR3 length equals 14 residues. After removal of 0 bases from V and 10 bases from J, the junction contained 5 bases not matched to a gene. Looked up from germline, CDR1 is SGDLS and CDR2 is YYNGEE. For the CDR3, the DNA is TGTGCCAGCAGCGTAGAGCTAGCGGGACGAGAGCAGTTCTTC. It codes for CASSVELAGREQFF.

This rearrangement joins TRBV6-2 or TRBV6-3 to TRBJ2-7, with a possible D match to TRBD1 (6 bases). Germline-derived CDR1 and CDR2 are MNHEY and SVGEGT. The CDR3 has 14 amino acids. V lost 5 bases, J lost 3 bases, and 14 bases lay in between. CDR3 sequence: CASSPQGSVYEQYV. The CDR3 DNA reads TGTGCCAGCAGTCCACAGGGTTCGGTCTACGAGCAGTACGTC.

The chain employs TRBV3-1 (or the pseudogene TRBV3-2) and TRBJ2-7, with 9 bases matching TRBD1. The CDR3 is 14 amino acids. V was pared by 1 base and J by 3 bases, with 1 base of the junction left unmatched. CDR1 LGHDT and CDR2 YNNKEL come from the germline V gene (reference sequence). The CDR3 reads CASSQGTGDYEQYV. CDR3 DNA sequence: TGTGCCAGCAGCCAAGGGACAGGGGACTACGAGCAGTACGTC.